Following are 8 T cell receptor beta chains from one sample sequenced in a study of blood T cell repertoires in COVID-19 (dated by TCRdb to about 2020). The library was made by the immunoSEQ multiplex PCR assay. The table was pulled from immuneACCESS by TCRdb, which kept in-frame rearrangements only. Such tables lose some clones; where checked, under half of the loss comes from unresolved V genes, and the rest has no known cause. In this sample the table shows 140,000 to 150,000 clones, around nine tenths of which occur a single time. The leading ten clones occupy around 1.5% of the sample. The sequenced sample was peripheral blood. The receptor set was obtained from a human donor in a cohort sampled during active COVID-19.

This clone was counted once. This rearrangement joins TRBV5-1 to TRBJ1-2; TRBD1 aligns across 10 bases. CDR1 is SGHRS, CDR2 YFSETQ, per germline. The CDR3 extends over 16 amino acids. V was pared by 1 base and J by 4 bases, with 7 bases of the junction left unmatched. CDR3 sequence reads: CASSLWTTGGIYGYTF. CDR3 DNA: TGCGCCAGCAGCTTGTGGACGACAGGGGGCATCTATGGCTACACCTTC.

This clone came up many times. The chain carries TRBV6-1 and TRBJ2-1; 9 bases are a match to TRBD2. With V trimmed by 2 bases and J by 5 bases, 13 bases remained unmatched. The CDR3 extends over 18 amino acids. Germline V gene sequence: CDR1 MNHNS, CDR2 SASEGT. DNA of the CDR3: TGTGCCAGCAGTGAATCGGCAGTTGTAGCGGGGGCCCACAATGAGCAGTTCTTC. Translating it yields CASSESAVVAGAHNEQFF.

This clone was counted ten times or more. This rearrangement joins TRBV6-2 or TRBV6-3 to TRBJ1-1; no firm D call. CDR1 MNHEY and CDR2 SVGEGT come from the germline V gene. The CDR3 length is 14 residues. V gave up 5 bases and J gave up 1 base, with 11 bases separating them. The CDR3 DNA sequence: TGTGCCAGCAGTCCGACTCGCAGGAACACTGAAGCTTTCTTT. Its protein is CASSPTRRNTEAFF.

The V and J genes are TRBV9 and TRBJ1-1, with a possible D match to TRBD1 (5 bases). Trimming took 8 bases from V and 3 from J, leaving 17 bases between them. The CDR3 has 14 amino acids. The V gene's germline CDR1 is SGDLS and CDR2 YYNGEE. CDR3 sequence (DNA): TGTGCCAGTAGGGGAGGAGAGAAATACACTGAAGCTTTCTTT. Its translation is CASRGGEKYTEAFF.

This clone has more than one count but fewer than ten. CDR3 amino acids: CASSGRTGNTIYF. CDR3 nucleotide sequence: TGTGCCAGCAGTGGCAGGACTGGAAACACCATATATTTT. The V call is TRBV2, the J call TRBJ1-3; D ambiguous. Germline values: CDR1 SNHLY, CDR2 FYNNEI. Trimming pared 4 bases from V and 2 bases from J, leaving 6 bases between. CDR3 length equals 13 residues.

V is TRBV27 and J is TRBJ2-7; the match to TRBD2 covers 9 bases. This CDR3 is 17 amino acids long. Germline CDR1 MNHEY, CDR2 SMNVEV (reference sequence). After removal of 7 bases from V and 4 bases from J, the junction contained 17 bases not matched to a gene. CDR3 nucleotides: TGTGCCAGCAAACCCCTAAGCGGGGGGACTTGGTCGTACGAGCAGTACTTC. Translation: CASKPLSGGTWSYEQYF.

This chain joins TRBV3-1 (or the pseudogene TRBV3-2) and TRBJ1-6; D is perhaps TRBD1 (5 bases). Per germline, CDR1 LGHDT and CDR2 YNNKEL (reference sequence). CDR3 length: 15 residues. The V end lost 4 bases, the J end lost 4 bases, and 11 bases lay between the germline ends. CDR3 residues: CASSRGWVYNSPLHF. The CDR3 DNA reads as TGTGCCAGCAGCCGGGGCTGGGTTTATAATTCACCCCTCCACTTT.

The chain employs TRBV7-2 and TRBJ2-7; 10 nucleotides line up with TRBD2. Germline CDR1 SGHTA, CDR2 FQGNSA. The V gene end was trimmed by 5 bases and the J gene end by 8 bases; junction bases not matched to a gene: 12. This CDR3 contains 15 residues. The CDR3 loop reads CASSHSSGGPLKQYF. The CDR3 nucleotides read TGTGCCAGCAGCCACTCTAGCGGGGGTCCCCTCAAGCAGTACTTC.